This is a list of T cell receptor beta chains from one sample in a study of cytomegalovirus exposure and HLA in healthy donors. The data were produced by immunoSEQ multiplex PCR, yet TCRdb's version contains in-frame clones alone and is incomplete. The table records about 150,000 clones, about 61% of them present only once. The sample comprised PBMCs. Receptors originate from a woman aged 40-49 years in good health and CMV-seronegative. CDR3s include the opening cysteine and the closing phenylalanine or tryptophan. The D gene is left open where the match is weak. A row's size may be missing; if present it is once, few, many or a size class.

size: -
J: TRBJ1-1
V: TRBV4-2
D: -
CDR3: CASSQQWNTEAFF
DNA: TGTGCCAGCAGCCAGCAGTGGAACACTGAAGCTTTCTTT

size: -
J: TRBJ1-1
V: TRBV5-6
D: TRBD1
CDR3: CASSLGLQGARGAFF
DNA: TGTGCCAGCAGCTTGGGTCTGCAGGGGGCGCGCGGAGCTTTCTTT

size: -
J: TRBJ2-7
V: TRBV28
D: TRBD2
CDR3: CASSLAGTSGLYEQYF
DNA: TGTGCCAGCAGTCTGGCCGGGACTAGCGGACTCTACGAGCAGTACTTC

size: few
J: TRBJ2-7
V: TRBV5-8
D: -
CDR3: CASSFHHEQYF
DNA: TGTGCCAGCAGCTTCCATCACGAGCAGTACTTC

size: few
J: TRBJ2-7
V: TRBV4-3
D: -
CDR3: CASSQTAGEQYF
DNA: TGCGCCAGCAGCCAAACCGCGGGCGAGCAGTACTTC

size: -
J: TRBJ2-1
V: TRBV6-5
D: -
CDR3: CASSLRRGSYNEQFF
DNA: TGTGCCAGCAGTTTGAGGAGGGGCTCCTACAATGAGCAGTTCTTC

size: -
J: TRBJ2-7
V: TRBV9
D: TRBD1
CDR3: CASSSTGAHYEQYF
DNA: TGTGCCAGCAGCTCCACAGGGGCCCACTACGAGCAGTACTTC

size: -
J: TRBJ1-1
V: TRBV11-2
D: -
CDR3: CASSSYLGQLNTEAFF
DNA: TGTGCCAGCAGCTCCTACCTAGGTCAGTTGAACACTGAAGCTTTCTTT

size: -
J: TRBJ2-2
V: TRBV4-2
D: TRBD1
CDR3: CASSLSDRGNTGELSF
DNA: TGTGCCAGCAGCCTTTCCGACAGGGGTAACACCGGGGAGCTGTCTTTT

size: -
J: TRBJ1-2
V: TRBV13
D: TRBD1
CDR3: CASSSGQGGTF
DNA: TGTGCCAGCAGCTCGGGACAGGGGGGCACCTTC

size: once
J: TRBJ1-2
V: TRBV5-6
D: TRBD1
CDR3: CASSSLDRAYGYTF
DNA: TGTGCCAGCAGCTCCCTCGACAGGGCTTATGGCTACACTTTC

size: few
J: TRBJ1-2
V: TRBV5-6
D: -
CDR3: CASSSFEGAYGYTF
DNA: TGTGCCAGCAGCTCCTTTGAGGGTGCCTATGGCTACACCTTC

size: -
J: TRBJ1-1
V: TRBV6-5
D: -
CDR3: CASRWQGRDTEAFF
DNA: TGTGCCAGCAGGTGGCAAGGGAGGGACACTGAAGCTTTCTTT

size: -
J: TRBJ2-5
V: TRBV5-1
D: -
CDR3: CASSLVKSQETQYF
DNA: TGCGCCAGCAGCTTGGTTAAGAGTCAAGAGACCCAGTACTTC

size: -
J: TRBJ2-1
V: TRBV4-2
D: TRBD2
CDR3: CASSQEASSGVREQFF
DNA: TGTGCCAGCAGCCAAGAAGCGTCTAGCGGGGTGAGAGAGCAGTTCTTC

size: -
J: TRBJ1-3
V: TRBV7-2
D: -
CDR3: CASSLGLGAGNTIYF
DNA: TGTGCCAGCAGCTTAGGACTCGGAGCTGGAAACACCATATATTTT

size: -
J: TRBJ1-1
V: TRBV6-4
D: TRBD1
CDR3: CASRDSLNTEAFF
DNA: TGTGCCAGTAGGGACAGCCTGAACACTGAAGCTTTCTTT

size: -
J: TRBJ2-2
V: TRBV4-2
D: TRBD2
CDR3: CASSQGSGETGELFF
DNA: TGTGCCAGCAGCCAAGGCAGCGGGGAGACCGGGGAGCTGTTTTTT

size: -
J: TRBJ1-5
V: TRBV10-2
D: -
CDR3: CASSVRTENQPQHF
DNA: TGCGCCAGCAGTGTCAGGACAGAGAATCAGCCCCAGCATTTT

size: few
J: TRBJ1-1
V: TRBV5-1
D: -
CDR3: CASSRGGTEAFF
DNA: TGCGCCAGCAGCCGGGGAGGGACTGAAGCTTTCTTT

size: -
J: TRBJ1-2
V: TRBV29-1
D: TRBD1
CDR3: CSVREDRGPRGYTF
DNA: TGCAGCGTTCGTGAAGACAGGGGGCCGAGGGGCTACACCTTC

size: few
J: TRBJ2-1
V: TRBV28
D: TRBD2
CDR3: CASSLAGGSYNEQFF
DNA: TGTGCCAGCAGTTTAGCGGGGGGCTCCTACAATGAGCAGTTCTTC

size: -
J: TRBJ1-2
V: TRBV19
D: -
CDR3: CASSILAGSDYGYTF
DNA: TGTGCCAGTAGTATATTGGCGGGATCGGACTATGGCTACACCTTC

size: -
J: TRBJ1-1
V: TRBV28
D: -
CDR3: CAGTNYGNTEAFF
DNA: TGTGCCGGCACGAACTATGGGAACACTGAAGCTTTCTTT

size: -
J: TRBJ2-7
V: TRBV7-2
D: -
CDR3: CASSLGVASEQYF
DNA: TGTGCCAGCAGCTTAGGGGTAGCCAGCGAGCAGTACTTC

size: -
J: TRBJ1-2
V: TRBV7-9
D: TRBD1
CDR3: CASSSTSDRGGYTF
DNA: TGTGCCAGCAGCTCAACCTCGGACAGGGGTGGCTACACCTTC

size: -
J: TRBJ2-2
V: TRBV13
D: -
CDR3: CASSSDTGELFF
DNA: TGTGCCAGCAGCTCCGACACCGGGGAGCTGTTTTTT